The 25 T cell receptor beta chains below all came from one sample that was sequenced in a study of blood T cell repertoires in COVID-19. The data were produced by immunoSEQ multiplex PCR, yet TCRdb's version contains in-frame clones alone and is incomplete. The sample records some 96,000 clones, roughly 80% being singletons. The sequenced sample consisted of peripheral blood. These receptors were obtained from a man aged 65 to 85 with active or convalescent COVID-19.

CDR3 DNA sequence: TGTGCCAGCAGCTTAGCGATACCGGGACTAGCGGGAGGGAAGAGCTCCTACAATGAGCAGTTCTTC. Encoded protein: CASSLAIPGLAGGKSSYNEQFF. J is TRBJ2-1 and V is TRBV7-2; the match to TRBD2 covers 16 bases. CDR3 length: 22 residues. Germline CDR1 SGHTA, CDR2 FQGNSA. V trimming: 0 bases; J trimming: 0 bases; junction bases outside the gene matches: 11.

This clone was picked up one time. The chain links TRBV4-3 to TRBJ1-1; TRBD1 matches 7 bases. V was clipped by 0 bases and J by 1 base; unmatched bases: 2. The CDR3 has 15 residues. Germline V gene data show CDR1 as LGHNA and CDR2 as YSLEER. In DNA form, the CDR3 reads TGCGCCAGCAGCCAAGACCAGGGGGGGAACACTGAAGCTTTCTTT. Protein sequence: CASSQDQGGNTEAFF.

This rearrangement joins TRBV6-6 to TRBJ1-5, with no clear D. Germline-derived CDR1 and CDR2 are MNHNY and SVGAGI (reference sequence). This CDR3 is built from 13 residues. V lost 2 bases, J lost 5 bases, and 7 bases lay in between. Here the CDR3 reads CASSYNSDQPQHF. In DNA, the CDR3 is TGTGCCAGCAGTTACAATTCTGATCAGCCCCAGCATTTT.

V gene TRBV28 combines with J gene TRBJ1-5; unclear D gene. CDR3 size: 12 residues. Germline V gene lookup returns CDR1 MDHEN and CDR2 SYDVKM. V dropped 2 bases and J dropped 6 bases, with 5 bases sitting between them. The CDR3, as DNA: TGTGCCAGCAGTTTACCCCGTCAGCCCCAGCATTTT. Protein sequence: CASSLPRQPQHF.

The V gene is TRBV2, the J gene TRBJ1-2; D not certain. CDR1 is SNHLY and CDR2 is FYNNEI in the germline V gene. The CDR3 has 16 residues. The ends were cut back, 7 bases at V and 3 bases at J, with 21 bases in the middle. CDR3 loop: CASTELGRELDYGYTF. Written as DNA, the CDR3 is TGTGCCAGCACCGAATTAGGCCGGGAGCTAGACTATGGCTACACCTTC.

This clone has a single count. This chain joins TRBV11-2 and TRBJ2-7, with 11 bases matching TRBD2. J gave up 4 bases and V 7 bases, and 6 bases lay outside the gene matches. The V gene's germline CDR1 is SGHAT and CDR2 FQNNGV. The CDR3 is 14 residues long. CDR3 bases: TGTGCCAGCAAGCTAGCGGGGGGACAATACGAGCAGTACTTC. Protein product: CASKLAGGQYEQYF.

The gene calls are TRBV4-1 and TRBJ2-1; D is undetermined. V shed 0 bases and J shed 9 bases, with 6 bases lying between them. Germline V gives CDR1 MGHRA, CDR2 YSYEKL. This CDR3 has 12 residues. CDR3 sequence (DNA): TGCGCCAGCAGCCAAGATGGAGTTGAGCAGTTCTTC. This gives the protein CASSQDGVEQFF.

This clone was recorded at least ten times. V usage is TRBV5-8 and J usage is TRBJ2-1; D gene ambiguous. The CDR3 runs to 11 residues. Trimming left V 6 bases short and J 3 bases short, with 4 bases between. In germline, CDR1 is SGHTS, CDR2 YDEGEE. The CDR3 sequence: CASTNYNEQFF. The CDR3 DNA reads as TGTGCCAGCACCAACTACAATGAGCAGTTCTTC.

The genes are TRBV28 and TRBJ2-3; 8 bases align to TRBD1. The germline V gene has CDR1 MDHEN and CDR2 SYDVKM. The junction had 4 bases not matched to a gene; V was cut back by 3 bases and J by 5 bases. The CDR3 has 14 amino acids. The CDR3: CASSFQGAGDTQYF. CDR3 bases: TGTGCCAGCAGTTTTCAGGGGGCGGGAGATACGCAGTATTTT.

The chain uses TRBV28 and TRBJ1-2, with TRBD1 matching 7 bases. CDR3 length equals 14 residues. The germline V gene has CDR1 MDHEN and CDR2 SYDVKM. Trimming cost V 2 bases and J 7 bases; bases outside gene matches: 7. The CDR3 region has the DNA TGTGCCAGCAGTTTAAACAGGGGCGACAGTGGCTACACCTTC. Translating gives CASSLNRGDSGYTF.

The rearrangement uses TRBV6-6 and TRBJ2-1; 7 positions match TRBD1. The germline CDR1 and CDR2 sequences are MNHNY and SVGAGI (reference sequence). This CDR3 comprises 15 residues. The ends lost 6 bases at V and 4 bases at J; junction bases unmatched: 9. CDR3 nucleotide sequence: TGTGCCAGCAGCCGCGGACAGGTTATTTACAATGAGCAGTTCTTC. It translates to CASSRGQVIYNEQFF.

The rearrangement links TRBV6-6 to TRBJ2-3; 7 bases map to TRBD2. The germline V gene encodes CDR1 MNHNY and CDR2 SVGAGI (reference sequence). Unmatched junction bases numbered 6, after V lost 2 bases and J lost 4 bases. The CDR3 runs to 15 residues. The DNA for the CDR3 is TGTGCCAGCAGTTACCTGGCGGGAGTGCCAGATACGCAGTATTTT. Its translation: CASSYLAGVPDTQYF.

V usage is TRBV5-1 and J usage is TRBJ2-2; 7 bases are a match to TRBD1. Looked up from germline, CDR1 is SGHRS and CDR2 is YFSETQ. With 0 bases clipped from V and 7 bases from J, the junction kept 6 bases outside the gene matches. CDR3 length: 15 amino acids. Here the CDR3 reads CASSLGQGVIGELFF. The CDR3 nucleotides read TGCGCCAGCAGCTTGGGACAGGGTGTCATCGGGGAGCTGTTTTTT.

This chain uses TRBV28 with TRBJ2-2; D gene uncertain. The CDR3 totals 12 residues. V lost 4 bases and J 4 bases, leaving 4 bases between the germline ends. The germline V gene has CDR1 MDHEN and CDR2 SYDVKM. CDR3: CASSSSTGELFF. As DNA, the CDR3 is TGTGCCAGCAGTTCCAGCACCGGGGAGCTGTTTTTT.

The CDR3 coding sequence is TGTGCCAGCAGCGAGGTTCCCGCAGGGGCTACTTACGAGCAGTACTTC. It translates to CASSEVPAGATYEQYF. The chain couples TRBV7-2 to TRBJ2-7, with D perhaps TRBD1 (6 bases). Germline V gene data show CDR1 as SGHTA and CDR2 as FQGNSA. Trimming stripped 5 bases from V and 4 bases from J, with 21 bases between. The CDR3 runs 16 residues.

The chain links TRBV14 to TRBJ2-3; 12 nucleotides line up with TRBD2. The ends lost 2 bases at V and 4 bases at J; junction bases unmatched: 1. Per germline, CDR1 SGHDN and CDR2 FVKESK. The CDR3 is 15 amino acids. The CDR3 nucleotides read TGTGCCAGCAGCCAACCTAGCGGGGGGGCAGATACGCAGTATTTT. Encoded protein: CASSQPSGGADTQYF.

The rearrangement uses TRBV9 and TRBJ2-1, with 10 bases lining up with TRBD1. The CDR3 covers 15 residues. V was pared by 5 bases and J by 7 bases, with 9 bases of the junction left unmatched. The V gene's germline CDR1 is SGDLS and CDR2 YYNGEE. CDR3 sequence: CASSHRDRGWNEQFF. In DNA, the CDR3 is TGTGCCAGCAGTCACCGGGACAGGGGATGGAATGAGCAGTTCTTC.

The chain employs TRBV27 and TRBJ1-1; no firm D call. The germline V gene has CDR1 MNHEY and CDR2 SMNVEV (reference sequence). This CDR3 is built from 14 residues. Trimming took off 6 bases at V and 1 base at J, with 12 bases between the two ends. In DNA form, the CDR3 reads TGTGCCAGCAGAATAATCGGGAGGAACACTGAAGCTTTCTTT. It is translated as CASRIIGRNTEAFF.

The CDR3 DNA follows: TGTGCCAGCAGCTTTCCTAGCGGGGGAGACAATGAGCAGTTCTTC. This translates into CASSFPSGGDNEQFF. This rearrangement joins TRBV5-4 to TRBJ2-1; the match to TRBD2 covers 10 bases. This CDR3 is 15 amino acids long. The V and J ends lost 2 bases and 5 bases, in that order; junction bases with no gene match: 4. Germline V lookup: CDR1 SGHNT, CDR2 YYREEE (reference sequence). Together with reference TRBV5-4 and TRBJ2-1, the CDR3 gives the full variable domain: ETGVTQSPTHLIKTRGQQVTLRCSSQSGHNTVSWYQQALGQGPQFIFQYYREEENGRGNFPPRFSGLQFPNYSSELNVNALELDDSALYLCASSFPSGGDNEQFFGPGTRLTVL.

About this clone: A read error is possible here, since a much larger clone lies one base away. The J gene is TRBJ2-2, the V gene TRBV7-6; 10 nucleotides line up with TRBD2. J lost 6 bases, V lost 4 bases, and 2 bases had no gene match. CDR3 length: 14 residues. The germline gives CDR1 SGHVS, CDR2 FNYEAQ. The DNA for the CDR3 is TGTGCCAGCAGCTCCGGACTAGCGGCCGGGGAGCTGTTTTTT. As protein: CASSSGLAAGELFF.

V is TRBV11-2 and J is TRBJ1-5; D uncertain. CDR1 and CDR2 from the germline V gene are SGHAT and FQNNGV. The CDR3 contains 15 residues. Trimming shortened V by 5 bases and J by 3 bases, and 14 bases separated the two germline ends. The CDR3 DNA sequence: TGTGCCAGCAGCCCTCGGTCGGGTTCCAATCAGCCCCAGCATTTT. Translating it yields CASSPRSGSNQPQHF.

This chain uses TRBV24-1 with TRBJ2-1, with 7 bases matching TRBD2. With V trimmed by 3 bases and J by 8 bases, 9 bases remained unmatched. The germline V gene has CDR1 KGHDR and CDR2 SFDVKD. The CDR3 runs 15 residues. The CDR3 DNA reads TGTGCCACCAGTGATGGGGAAGTACGGGGGGATGAGCAGTTCTTC. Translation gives CATSDGEVRGDEQFF.

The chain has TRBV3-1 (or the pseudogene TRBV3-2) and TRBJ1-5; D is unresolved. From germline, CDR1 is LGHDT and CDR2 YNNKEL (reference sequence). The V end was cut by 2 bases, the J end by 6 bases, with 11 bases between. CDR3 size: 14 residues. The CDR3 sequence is CASSQQGGSQPQHF. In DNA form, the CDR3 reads TGTGCCAGCAGCCAACAAGGAGGGAGTCAGCCCCAGCATTTT.

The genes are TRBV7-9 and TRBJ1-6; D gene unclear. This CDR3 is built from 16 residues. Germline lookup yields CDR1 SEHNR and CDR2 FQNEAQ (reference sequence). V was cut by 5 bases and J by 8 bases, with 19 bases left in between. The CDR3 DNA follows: TGTGCCAGCAGCACCTTGGCCCCATTAGAGGATTCACCCCTCCACTTT. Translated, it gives CASSTLAPLEDSPLHF.

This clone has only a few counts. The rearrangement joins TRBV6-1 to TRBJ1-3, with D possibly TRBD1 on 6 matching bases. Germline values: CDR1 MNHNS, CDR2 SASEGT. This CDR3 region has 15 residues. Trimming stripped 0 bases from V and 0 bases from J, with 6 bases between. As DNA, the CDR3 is TGTGCCAGCAGTGAAGCACAGGGCTCTGGAAACACCATATATTTT. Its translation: CASSEAQGSGNTIYF.